This TCR beta chain emerged from a study of T-cell memory formation after mild COVID-19. TCRdb re-called the 5' RACE reads with MiXCR, one entry per CDR3 protein. The sample records 470,000 or so distinct CDR3 sequences, about 20% being singletons. Germline CDR1 reads DFQATT; CDR2 reads SNEGSKA (reference sequence). V trimming: 5 bases; J trimming: 4 bases; junction bases outside the gene matches: 19. This CDR3 has 18 residues. This chain joins TRBV20-1 and TRBJ1-1, with 10 bases identical to TRBD1. Sequencing was performed on PBMCs or a T cell subset sorted from them (not recorded which). This clonotype was obtained from an adult woman who had mild COVID-19 (a few samples of this study predate the infection). Cell type and time point are not known. The CDR3 spells CSAPRQGASRLPGTEAFF. CDR3 nucleotide sequence: TGCAGTGCTCCAAGACAGGGGGCAAGTCGTCTCCCGGGCACTGAAGCTTTCTTT.